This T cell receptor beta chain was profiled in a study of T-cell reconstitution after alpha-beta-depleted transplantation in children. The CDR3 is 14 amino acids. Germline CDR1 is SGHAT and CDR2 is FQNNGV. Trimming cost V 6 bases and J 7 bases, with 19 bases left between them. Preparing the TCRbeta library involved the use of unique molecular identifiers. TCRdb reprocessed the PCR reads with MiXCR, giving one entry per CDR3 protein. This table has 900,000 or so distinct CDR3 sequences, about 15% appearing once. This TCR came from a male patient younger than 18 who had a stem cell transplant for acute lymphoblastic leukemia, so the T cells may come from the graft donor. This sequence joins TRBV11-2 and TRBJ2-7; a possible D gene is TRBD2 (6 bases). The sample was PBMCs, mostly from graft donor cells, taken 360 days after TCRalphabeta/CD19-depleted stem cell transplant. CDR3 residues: CASRKRDSPREQYF. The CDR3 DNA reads TGTGCCAGCAGGAAACGGGACTCTCCGAGGGAGCAGTACTTC.